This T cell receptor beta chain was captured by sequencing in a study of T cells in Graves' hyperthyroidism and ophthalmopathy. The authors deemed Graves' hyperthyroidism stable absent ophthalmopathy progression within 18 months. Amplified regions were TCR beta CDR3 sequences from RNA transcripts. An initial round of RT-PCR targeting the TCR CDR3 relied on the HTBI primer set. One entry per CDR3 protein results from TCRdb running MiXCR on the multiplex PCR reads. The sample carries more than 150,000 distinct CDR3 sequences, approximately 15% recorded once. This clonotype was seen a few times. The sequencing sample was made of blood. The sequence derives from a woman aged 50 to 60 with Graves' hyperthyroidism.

The CDR3 nucleotides read TGTGCCAGCAGAGCCCCCGGGGGGGCTGGGGCCAACGTCCTGACTTTC. Its translation: CASRAPGGAGANVLTF. This chain uses TRBV4-2 with TRBJ2-6, with 8 nucleotides matching TRBD2. V lost 6 bases, J lost 2 bases, and 6 bases stayed unmatched. Germline CDR1 LGHNA, CDR2 YNFKEQ. The length of the CDR3 is 16 residues.